Shown below are 24 T cell receptor beta chains from a single sample sequenced in a study of identical twins. TCRdb reanalysed the 5' RACE reads using MiXCR and keeps one entry per CDR3 protein. This table has 500,000 to 600,000 distinct CDR3 sequences, less than 25% appearing once. The same data also contributed to another study, on T cells expressing NK-cell markers.

Source material: CD4+ T cells sorted from blood. These receptors originate from a woman younger than 30 in good health.

CDR3 sequence: CASRRLAVNTGELFF. CDR3 DNA: TGTGCCAGCAGACGACTAGCGGTGAACACCGGGGAGCTGTTTTTT. The gene calls are TRBV2 and TRBJ2-2, with TRBD2 identical over 9 bases. V was clipped by 6 bases and J by 1 base; unmatched bases: 3. The length of the CDR3 is 15 residues. Germline assignment: CDR1 SNHLY and CDR2 FYNNEI.

This clonotype occurred a few times. The gene calls are TRBV9 and TRBJ1-3; 7 bases align to TRBD1. There are 14 residues in the CDR3. Germline V gives CDR1 SGDLS, CDR2 YYNGEE. Trimming cost V 5 bases and J 8 bases; bases outside gene matches: 10. In DNA, the CDR3 is TGTGCCAGCAGAGGGGACAGCCGCCTAGACACCATATATTTT. Amino acids: CASRGDSRLDTIYF.

The chain uses TRBV20-1 and TRBJ2-3, with 9 bases fitting TRBD2. Germline CDR1 is DFQATT and CDR2 is SNEGSKA (reference sequence). The ends lost 4 bases at V and 3 bases at J; junction bases unmatched: 11. The CDR3 extends over 16 amino acids. The CDR3 DNA is TGCAGTGCTATTTTGCCGAGACTAGCGGTTACAGATACGCAGTATTTT. This gives the protein CSAILPRLAVTDTQYF.

The chain carries TRBV18 and TRBJ1-5; D not resolved. In germline, CDR1 is KGHSH, CDR2 LQKENI. This CDR3 spans 16 amino acids. Trimming removed 6 bases from V and 3 bases from J, with 18 bases in between. The CDR3 DNA follows: TGTGCCAGCTCTCCGCGGGTAAGACCCATCAATCAGCCCCAGCATTTT. Translated, it gives CASSPRVRPINQPQHF.

This clonotype has more than one count but fewer than ten. The rearrangement joins TRBV20-1 to TRBJ2-1; the D is unclear. Germline values: CDR1 DFQATT, CDR2 SNEGSKA (reference sequence). V lost 0 bases to trimming and J lost 4 bases, with 10 bases between them. The length of the CDR3 is 14 residues. The CDR3 sequence is CSARDRRAYNEQFF. Written as DNA, the CDR3 is TGCAGTGCTAGAGATCGAAGGGCTTACAATGAGCAGTTCTTC.

The chain uses TRBV20-1 and TRBJ1-6, with TRBD1 matching 8 bases. V shed 4 bases, J shed 9 bases, and the junction held 8 bases outside the gene matches. The CDR3 extends over 14 amino acids. Germline V gene data show CDR1 as DFQATT and CDR2 as SNEGSKA (reference sequence). CDR3 nucleotides: TGCAGTGCTACCGGGACAGGCCTACCTTCACCCCTCCACTTT. Residues: CSATGTGLPSPLHF.

This clonotype was seen a few times. The chain carries TRBV20-1 and TRBJ2-5; TRBD2 aligns across 15 bases. The germline V gene encodes CDR1 DFQATT and CDR2 SNEGSKA (reference sequence). CDR3 size: 17 residues. Trimming took 3 bases from V and 8 from J; bases not matched to a gene: 13. The CDR3 bases are TGCAGTGCTAGCAGGGCCCCTCCGGGACTAGCGGGGGGAACCCAGTACTTC. Its translation is CSASRAPPGLAGGTQYF.

The chain combines TRBV7-6 with TRBJ2-2; D is tentatively TRBD1 or TRBD2 (5 bases each). Germline CDR1 and CDR2: SGHVS and FNYEAQ. The CDR3 runs to 15 residues. Trimming took 5 bases from V and 4 from J, leaving 14 bases between them. As DNA, the CDR3 is TGTGCCAGCAGCGCTAGGGGACCTTCCACCGGGGAGCTGTTTTTT. It encodes CASSARGPSTGELFF.

This clonotype was counted ten times or more. The chain combines TRBV10-3 with TRBJ2-1, with TRBD2 identical over 8 bases. CDR3 length equals 14 residues. Germline V CDR1 and CDR2: ENHRY, SYGVKD. Trimming removed 11 bases from V and 9 bases from J; junction bases left unmatched: 15. The CDR3 sequence: CAASIGGAGGEQFF. The CDR3 DNA is TGTGCCGCATCGATCGGGGGGGCCGGGGGTGAGCAGTTCTTC.

The chain joins TRBV5-1 to TRBJ2-1, with 7 nucleotides matching TRBD2. Germline CDR1 and CDR2: SGHRS and YFSETQ. There are 15 residues in the CDR3. V dropped 2 bases and J dropped 6; count of bases not matched to a gene: 8. CDR3 sequence: CASSLTLAVGNEQFF. The CDR3 DNA is TGCGCCAGCAGCTTAACTCTAGCGGTAGGCAATGAGCAGTTCTTC.

This clonotype was counted a few times. V gene TRBV14 combines with J gene TRBJ2-1; 10 nucleotides agree with TRBD2. Germline CDR1 SGHDN, CDR2 FVKESK. After removal of 3 bases from V and 5 bases from J, the junction contained 7 bases not matched to a gene. This CDR3 has 16 residues. DNA for the CDR3: TGTGCCAGCAGCCAGTTGGCTAGCGGGGGTCACAATGAGCAGTTCTTC. The encoded protein is CASSQLASGGHNEQFF. Using reference TRBV14 and TRBJ2-1 for the parts outside the CDR3, the full variable domain is EAGVTQFPSHSVIEKGQTVTLRCDPISGHDNLYWYRRVMGKEIKFLLHFVKESKQDESGMPNNRFLAERTGGTYSTLKVQPAELEDSGVYFCASSQLASGGHNEQFFGPGTRLTVL.

This clonotype has just a few counts. This chain joins TRBV12-3 or TRBV12-4 and TRBJ2-2, with TRBD2 identical over 10 bases. J lost 3 bases, V lost 3 bases, and 4 bases had no gene match. The length of the CDR3 is 16 residues. The CDR3 region is CASSFWTSGDTGELFF. For the CDR3, the DNA is TGTGCCAGCAGTTTCTGGACTAGCGGAGACACCGGGGAGCTGTTTTTT.

The chain employs TRBV7-7 and TRBJ2-5, with 8 bases identical to TRBD2. CDR1 SSHAT and CDR2 FNYEAQ come from the germline V gene (reference sequence). The V segment lost 5 bases and the J segment 4 bases; nucleotides outside the gene matches: 6. The CDR3 is 14 residues long. CDR3 sequence reads: CASSRTSRAETQYF. CDR3 coding DNA: TGTGCCAGCAGCCGGACTAGCAGAGCAGAGACCCAGTACTTC. The full variable domain, with the rest looked up from reference TRBV7-7 and TRBJ2-5, is GAGVSQSPRYKVTKRGQDVTLRCDPISSHATLYWYQQALGQGPEFLTYFNYEAQPDKSGLPSDRFSAERPEGSISTLTIQRTEQRDSAMYRCASSRTSRAETQYFGPGTRLLVL.

This clonotype showed up just a few times. The chain couples TRBV7-2 to TRBJ2-7, with 7 bases aligning to TRBD2. V lost 5 bases to trimming and J lost 2 bases; unmatched junction nucleotides: 6. This CDR3 spans 14 amino acids. Germline lookup yields CDR1 SGHTA and CDR2 FQGNSA. CDR3 protein: CASSTGRATYEQYF. For the CDR3, the DNA is TGTGCCAGCAGCACGGGGAGGGCAACCTACGAGCAGTACTTC.

This clonotype was recorded a few times. The chain uses TRBV20-1 and TRBJ2-7; the D call may be TRBD1 or TRBD2 (5 bases each). V was shortened by 4 bases and J by 3 bases, with 13 bases between the two germline ends. The length of the CDR3 is 13 residues. Germline V gives CDR1 DFQATT, CDR2 SNEGSKA (reference sequence). The CDR3 DNA sequence: TGCAGTGCTACCACCGGGACGGACTACGAGCAGTACTTC. Translating gives CSATTGTDYEQYF.

The sample holds a few counts of this clonotype. The V and J genes are TRBV7-2 and TRBJ2-1; a weak D match, TRBD2 (7 bases). Germline CDR1 SGHTA, CDR2 FQGNSA. V gave up 1 base and J gave up 6 bases, with 13 bases separating them. This CDR3 region has 15 residues. CDR3 sequence reads: CASSLESGGFNEQFF. CDR3 nucleotide sequence: TGTGCCAGCAGCTTAGAGTCGGGGGGCTTCAATGAGCAGTTCTTC.

The sample holds a few counts of this clonotype. The chain couples TRBV12-3 or TRBV12-4 to TRBJ2-7, with 10 positions matching TRBD2. With V trimmed by 3 bases and J by 2 bases, 19 bases remained unmatched. There are 20 residues in the CDR3. This CDR3 is CASSFKGGASGSRRTYEQYF. Written as DNA, the CDR3 is TGTGCCAGCAGTTTCAAAGGGGGCGCTAGCGGGAGTAGGAGAACCTACGAGCAGTACTTC.

This chain uses TRBV5-4 with TRBJ2-1; perhaps TRBD2 as D (5 bases). The length of the CDR3 is 16 residues. V dropped 1 base and J dropped 6 bases, with 17 bases sitting between them. Germline loops: CDR1 SGHNT, CDR2 YYREEE (reference sequence). Here the CDR3 reads CASSLTRERSPNEQFF. CDR3 bases: TGTGCCAGCAGCTTGACCCGGGAAAGATCGCCCAATGAGCAGTTCTTC.

The V call is TRBV9, the J call TRBJ1-2, with a weak D call TRBD1 (5 bases). CDR3 length equals 15 residues. CDR1 and CDR2 (germline): SGDLS, YYNGEE. Trimming pared 1 base from V and 5 bases from J, leaving 15 bases between. This chain's CDR3 is CASSVTGQLSYGYTF. Here the CDR3 DNA reads TGTGCCAGCAGCGTAACGGGGCAGCTTAGTTATGGCTACACCTTC.

The sample holds a few counts of this clonotype. This rearrangement joins TRBV5-5 to TRBJ2-7; D remains unclear. Germline values: CDR1 SGHKS, CDR2 YYEKEE (reference sequence). CDR3 length: 13 amino acids. V lost 6 bases, J lost 3 bases, and 13 bases lay in between. CDR3 DNA sequence: TGTGCCAGCACCCTTTCGGCGTACTACGAGCAGTACTTC. This encodes CASTLSAYYEQYF.

This clonotype came up a few times. This rearrangement joins TRBV10-3 to TRBJ1-4; no reliable D call. The CDR3 loop spans 14 amino acids. V was pared by 5 bases and J by 2 bases, with 9 bases between. Per the germline V gene, CDR1 is ENHRY and CDR2 is SYGVKD. CDR3 residues: CAISRGGTNEKLFF. Written as DNA, the CDR3 is TGTGCCATCAGTCGGGGAGGCACTAATGAAAAACTGTTTTTT.

The chain links TRBV18 to TRBJ2-3; 7 bases are shared with TRBD1. This CDR3 comprises 14 residues. Germline V gene sequence: CDR1 KGHSH, CDR2 LQKENI. J gave up 4 bases and V 4 bases, and 5 bases lay outside the gene matches. The CDR3 loop is CASSRQGGADTQYF. In DNA, the CDR3 is TGTGCCAGCTCACGACAGGGTGGTGCAGATACGCAGTATTTT.

J is TRBJ2-2 and V is TRBV2, with TRBD1 matching over 10 bases. V lost 7 bases and J lost 6; bases outside the gene matches: 5. Germline CDR1 SNHLY, CDR2 FYNNEI. The CDR3 consists of 14 residues. As DNA, the CDR3 is TGTGCCAGCACCCTGACAGGGGGCCCCGGGGAGCTGTTTTTT. It yields the protein CASTLTGGPGELFF.

This clonotype was found a few times. The V call is TRBV20-1, the J call TRBJ2-1; TRBD2 matches 8 bases. The trim removed 1 base at V and 0 bases at J, leaving 11 bases unmatched. Germline V gene data show CDR1 as DFQATT and CDR2 as SNEGSKA (reference sequence). The CDR3 is 18 residues long. The CDR3 DNA follows: TGCAGTGCTAGAGTGTTAAGCGGGGGCCTGAGCTCCTACAATGAGCAGTTCTTC. Protein sequence: CSARVLSGGLSSYNEQFF.